The 29 T cell receptor beta chains reported below all come from one sample, sequenced in a study of T cells in Graves' hyperthyroidism and ophthalmopathy. The investigators amplified TCR beta CDR3 regions from RNA transcripts. HTBI primers were used for first-round RT-PCR of the TCR CDR3. TCRdb re-called the multiplex PCR reads with MiXCR, one entry per CDR3 protein. The sample consists of 350,000 to 500,000 distinct CDR3 sequences, roughly 15% of them appearing once. The sequenced sample was blood. These receptors were taken from a woman aged 18 to 35 with Graves' hyperthyroidism.

This clonotype has ten or more counts. The CDR3 sequence: CASSDLERGYEQYF. For the CDR3, the DNA is TGTGCCAGCAGTGACCTAGAACGGGGCTACGAGCAGTACTTC. This chain joins TRBV6-1 and TRBJ2-7; maybe TRBD2 (5 bases). The V end lost 3 bases, the J end lost 3 bases, and 12 bases lay between the germline ends. The CDR3 runs to 14 residues. CDR1 and CDR2 from the germline V gene are MNHNS and SASEGT.

Concerning this clonotype: With a much larger clone just one base away, this may be a read error. The chain employs TRBV20-1 and TRBJ2-1, with a tentative D call TRBD2 (6 bases). The V gene's germline CDR1 is DFQATT and CDR2 SNEGSKA (reference sequence). This CDR3 comprises 16 residues. For the CDR3, the DNA is TGCAGTGCTTTTTCAACTAGCTCCAGCTCCTACAATGAGCAGTCCTTC. It codes for CSAFSTSSSSYNEQSF.

This clonotype was seen many times. The chain combines TRBV6-1 with TRBJ1-2; a weak D match, TRBD1 (5 bases). Germline V lookup: CDR1 MNHNS, CDR2 SASEGT. V was clipped by 6 bases and J by 1 base, with 9 bases between them. The CDR3 is 13 amino acids. CDR3 protein: CASRQDSNYGYTF. The CDR3 coding sequence is TGTGCCAGCAGGCAAGACAGTAACTATGGCTACACCTTC.

V usage is TRBV6-2 or TRBV6-3 and J usage is TRBJ2-1; 8 bases are a match to TRBD1. Germline V gene data show CDR1 as MNHEY and CDR2 as SVGEGT. V gave up 4 bases and J gave up 2 bases; unmatched junction bases: 7. This CDR3 is built from 16 residues. This CDR3 reads CASSLRAGGAYNEQFF. The CDR3 DNA is TGTGCCAGCAGTTTAAGGGCAGGGGGCGCCTACAATGAGCAGTTCTTC.

This clonotype was observed at least ten times. The chain joins TRBV11-2 to TRBJ2-1, with 7 bases aligning to TRBD2. After removal of 1 base from V and 2 bases from J, the junction contained 2 bases not matched to a gene. The CDR3 has 15 amino acids. Germline lookup yields CDR1 SGHAT and CDR2 FQNNGV. The CDR3 region is CASSLVGGTYNEQFF. The CDR3 region has the DNA TGTGCCAGCAGCTTAGTCGGGGGGACCTACAATGAGCAGTTCTTC.

This clonotype was counted many times. This chain uses TRBV12-3 or TRBV12-4 with TRBJ2-1; 7 bases align to TRBD2. J was trimmed by 7 bases and V by 3 bases; bases with no gene match: 3. The CDR3 runs 13 residues. This CDR3 reads CASSFGTKNEQFF. The DNA for the CDR3 is TGTGCCAGCAGTTTCGGGACTAAGAATGAGCAGTTCTTC.

This clonotype was counted between two and nine times. The CDR3 spells CSARQPNYGYTF. CDR3 nucleotides: TGCAGTGCAAGACAGCCTAACTATGGCTACACCTTC. This chain links TRBV20-1 with TRBJ1-2, with a weak D call TRBD1 (5 bases). CDR1 is DFQATT and CDR2 is SNEGSKA in the germline V gene (reference sequence). V was pared by 6 bases and J by 0 bases, with 8 bases between. The CDR3 is 12 amino acids.

The table lists this clonotype with many counts. V and J are TRBV20-1 and TRBJ2-7, with D possibly TRBD2 on 5 matching bases. V dropped 3 bases and J dropped 8 bases, with 17 bases sitting between them. Looked up from germline, CDR1 is DFQATT and CDR2 is SNEGSKA (reference sequence). CDR3 length equals 13 residues. DNA for the CDR3: TGCAGTGCTAGTGAGGGCCGGGGAGCCAAGCAGTACTTC. It translates to CSASEGRGAKQYF.

This chain links TRBV7-9 with TRBJ2-7, with D unclear. Trimming cost V 6 bases and J 6 bases, with 12 bases left between them. The CDR3 totals 12 residues. Germline V gene sequence: CDR1 SEHNR, CDR2 FQNEAQ (reference sequence). The CDR3 here is CASRPGGSEQYF. In DNA form, the CDR3 reads TGTGCCAGCAGACCAGGTGGCTCCGAGCAGTACTTC.

The V gene is TRBV4-1, the J gene TRBJ2-6; 9 bases match TRBD1. Germline CDR1 MGHRA, CDR2 YSYEKL. Trimming at V came to 1 base and at J to 0 bases, leaving 4 bases not matched to a gene. CDR3 length equals 18 residues. CDR3 region: CASSQGQGVASGANVLTF. CDR3 in DNA: TGCGCCAGCAGCCAAGGACAGGGGGTCGCCTCTGGGGCCAACGTCCTGACTTTC.

This clonotype was picked up many times. The V gene is TRBV29-1, the J gene TRBJ2-5, with 10 bases aligning to TRBD1. Per the germline V gene, CDR1 is SQVTM and CDR2 is ANQGSEA. The CDR3 contains 13 residues. V trimming: 3 bases; J trimming: 7 bases; junction bases outside the gene matches: 5. In nucleotides, the CDR3 is TGCAGCGTTGATGGTGGACAGGGGGTGACCCAGTACTTC. This translates into CSVDGGQGVTQYF.

Many counts were recorded for this clonotype. The gene calls are TRBV5-6 and TRBJ2-7; TRBD2 matches at 7 bases. Germline V gene lookup returns CDR1 SGHDT and CDR2 YYEEEE. The trim removed 4 bases at V and 2 bases at J, leaving 9 bases unmatched. This CDR3 has 15 residues. Here the CDR3 DNA reads TGTGCCAGCAGCCCACCCGGGGCGGGAGCCTACGAGCAGTACTTC. It is translated as CASSPPGAGAYEQYF.

In its sample, this clonotype was seen many times. The genes are TRBV20-1 and TRBJ2-7; 7 bases fit TRBD1. This CDR3 comprises 16 residues. Trimming removed 0 bases from V and 2 bases from J; junction bases left unmatched: 10. Looked up from germline, CDR1 is DFQATT and CDR2 is SNEGSKA (reference sequence). The CDR3 sequence is CSARDRDRVSPYEQYF. In DNA form, the CDR3 reads TGCAGTGCTAGAGACCGCGACAGGGTATCTCCCTACGAGCAGTACTTC.

This clonotype showed up just a few times. The V gene is TRBV7-3, the J gene TRBJ1-2; a possible D gene is TRBD1 (5 bases). The CDR3 length is 15 residues. The germline gives CDR1 SGHTA, CDR2 FQGTGA. Deletions cut 0 bases from V and 3 bases from J, with 11 bases between. This CDR3 is CASSLTGRADYGYTF. The CDR3 coding sequence is TGTGCCAGCAGCTTAACCGGCAGGGCCGACTATGGCTACACCTTC.

In this sample, this clonotype turned up many times. The CDR3 DNA reads as TGTGCCAGCAGTTTAGCGAATCTTTCAGTTAGAAGGGCAATGAACACTGAAGCTTTCTTT. Translated: CASSLANLSVRRAMNTEAFF. This chain links TRBV12-3 or TRBV12-4 with TRBJ1-1; D is uncertain. There are 20 residues in the CDR3. V was pared by 0 bases and J by 0 bases, with 23 bases between.

Worth noting for this clonotype: A read error may account for a junction end that differs from germline. The chain links TRBV12-3 or TRBV12-4 to TRBJ2-6; TRBD1 aligns across 7 bases. The CDR3 loop spans 19 amino acids. The CDR3 nucleotides are TGTGCCAGCACCCGACGGGACAGCCACGGGTTCTCTAGGGCCAACGTCCTGACTTTC. Translating gives CASTRRDSHGFSRANVLTF.

This clonotype was seen more than once but under ten times. The CDR3 DNA sequence: TGTGCCAGTAGTATAGGTCAGAGAAACTATGGCTACACCTTC. It specifies CASSIGQRNYGYTF. The V call is TRBV19, the J call TRBJ1-2; D is ambiguous. This CDR3 is 14 amino acids long. Looked up from germline, CDR1 is LNHDA and CDR2 is SQIVND (reference sequence). Trimming stripped 1 base from V and 2 bases from J, with 8 bases between.

This clonotype was counted at least ten times. J is TRBJ2-7 and V is TRBV6-2 or TRBV6-3; 10 bases map to TRBD1. Germline-derived CDR1 and CDR2 are MNHEY and SVGEGT. The CDR3 has 16 amino acids. V trimming: 5 bases; J trimming: 2 bases; junction bases outside the gene matches: 9. CDR3 region: CASSLTTGGLPYEQYF. The CDR3 DNA is TGTGCCAGCAGTCTCACGACAGGGGGCTTACCCTACGAGCAGTACTTC.

Many counts were recorded for this clonotype. This rearrangement joins TRBV28 to TRBJ2-3; D possibly corresponds to TRBD2 (5 bases). The germline V gene has CDR1 MDHEN and CDR2 SYDVKM. The V gene lost 2 bases and the J gene lost 8 bases, with 11 bases spanning the gap. The CDR3 extends over 13 amino acids. The CDR3 region has the DNA TGTGCCAGCAGTTTAAGCGGAGAGGGTACGCAGTATTTT. Its protein is CASSLSGEGTQYF. The full variable domain, with the rest looked up from reference TRBV28 and TRBJ2-3, is DVKVTQSSRYLVKRTGEKVFLECVQDMDHENMFWYRQDPGLGLRLIYFSYDVKMKEKGDIPEGYSVSREKKERFSLILESASTNQTSMYLCASSLSGEGTQYFGPGTRLTVL.

This clonotype occurred many times. This chain links TRBV20-1 with TRBJ1-2, with 7 bases matching TRBD1. CDR1 and CDR2 from the germline V gene are DFQATT and SNEGSKA (reference sequence). V lost 0 bases, J lost 4 bases, and 8 bases stayed unmatched. The CDR3 loop spans 15 amino acids. The CDR3 protein is CSARDWDSEAYGYTF. DNA for the CDR3: TGCAGTGCTAGAGATTGGGACAGTGAAGCCTATGGCTACACCTTC.

This clonotype was counted a few times. The chain uses TRBV15 and TRBJ1-1; a weak D match, TRBD1 (5 bases). The CDR3 loop spans 15 amino acids. V was trimmed by 0 bases and J by 1 base, leaving 9 bases between them. CDR1 and CDR2 (germline): LNHNV, YYDKDF (reference sequence). CDR3 DNA sequence: TGTGCCACCAGCAGAGATGGGGGGGGGAACACTGAAGCTTTCTTT. Protein product: CATSRDGGGNTEAFF.

This clonotype was counted ten times or more. The V call is TRBV9, the J call TRBJ2-7, with D tentatively TRBD2 (6 bases). The germline V gene has CDR1 SGDLS and CDR2 YYNGEE. CDR3 size: 15 residues. The V end was cut by 0 bases, the J end by 0 bases, with 10 bases between. CDR3 loop: CASSVGDSGSYEQYF. The CDR3, as DNA: TGTGCCAGCAGCGTAGGAGATAGCGGCTCCTACGAGCAGTACTTC.

This clonotype has only one observation. The chain employs TRBV2 and TRBJ1-6; unclear D gene. The CDR3 runs to 14 residues. Germline-derived CDR1 and CDR2 are SNHLY and FYNNEI. The germline V and J ends were trimmed by 6 bases and 9 bases, with 15 bases remaining between them. CDR3 amino acids: CASRDLGQSSPLHF. The CDR3 nucleotides read TGTGCCAGCAGGGACCTCGGGCAGAGTTCACCCCTCCACTTT.

This clonotype was observed many times. J is TRBJ1-5 and V is TRBV5-6; no clear D gene. The germline V and J ends were trimmed by 0 bases and 4 bases, with 8 bases remaining between them. This CDR3 has 14 amino acids. Per germline, CDR1 SGHDT and CDR2 YYEEEE. The CDR3 sequence: CASSLEHGNQPQHF. The CDR3 nucleotides read TGTGCCAGCAGCTTGGAACACGGAAATCAGCCCCAGCATTTT.

This chain uses TRBV27 with TRBJ2-6, with D perhaps matching TRBD1 (5 bases). CDR3 length: 16 amino acids. CDR1 and CDR2 (germline): MNHEY, SMNVEV (reference sequence). V was cut by 7 bases and J by 4 bases, with 17 bases left in between. The CDR3 loop reads CASTLYGAGGANVLTF. The CDR3 DNA reads TGTGCCAGCACCCTCTATGGGGCCGGGGGGGCCAACGTCCTGACTTTC.

This clonotype appeared many times. This CDR3 is CAWSAMTNEKLFF. The CDR3 nucleotides read TGTGCCTGGAGTGCGATGACGAATGAAAAACTGTTTTTT. The rearrangement uses TRBV30 and TRBJ1-4; D remains ambiguous. The CDR3 runs 13 residues. Deletions cut 1 base from V and 5 bases from J, with 8 bases between. Germline V gene lookup returns CDR1 GTSNPN and CDR2 SVGIG (reference sequence).

This clonotype was recorded many times. V and J are TRBV27 and TRBJ2-2; 8 nucleotides match TRBD1. J lost 1 base, V lost 1 base, and 2 bases had no gene match. CDR1 is MNHEY, CDR2 SMNVEV, per germline (reference sequence). This CDR3 region has 16 residues. Here the CDR3 reads CASSLWGTGNTGELFF. CDR3 sequence (DNA): TGTGCCAGCAGTTTATGGGGGACAGGGAACACCGGGGAGCTGTTTTTT.

The chain joins TRBV7-9 to TRBJ2-1; possible D gene TRBD2, 5 bases. The CDR3 is made up of 17 amino acids. The germline V gene has CDR1 SEHNR and CDR2 FQNEAQ (reference sequence). The V end lost 0 bases, the J end lost 3 bases, and 15 bases lay between the germline ends. The CDR3 loop reads CASSLAKLAGVYNEQFF. CDR3 bases: TGTGCCAGCAGCTTAGCCAAGCTAGCTGGGGTCTACAATGAGCAGTTCTTC.

The CDR3 is CASRSTGTGVEEKLFF. CDR3 coding DNA: TGTGCCAGCAGGTCCACCGGGACAGGGGTAGAAGAAAAACTGTTTTTT. The chain uses TRBV12-3 or TRBV12-4 and TRBJ1-4, with 10 bases that match TRBD1. The CDR3 spans 16 residues. The J segment lost 8 bases and the V segment lost 6 bases, leaving 12 bases of the junction unmatched.